This T cell receptor (beta chain) was obtained from a study of T cell responses to AZD1222 COVID-19 vaccine. General study findings and limits: Spike-specific TCR breadth and depth grew following two AZD1222 doses. The study reported that nearly half of spike-specific TCRs target unmutated variant regions. Sampling captured repertoires only after the peak T cell response. Clonal diversity was possibly underestimated; the donors were predominantly white British and more often female.

With respect to this clone: Its antigen is still unknown.

The table came from immunoSEQ multiplex PCR; TCRdb's copy has only in-frame clones and leaves some out. The table includes roughly 150,000 clones, 70% to 90% detected once. CDR3 length equals 15 residues. Germline V lookup: CDR1 KGHSH, CDR2 LQKENI. Trimming removed 0 bases at V and 8 bases at J, with 15 bases between. The receptor was isolated from an adult in good health. The sequences come from peripheral blood, collected on day 0 of AZD1222 vaccination. The chain couples TRBV18 to TRBJ2-3, with D perhaps assigned TRBD1 or TRBD2 (6 bases each). The CDR3, as DNA: TGTGCCAGCTCACCACCGGTGGGGGGCCGAGGTACGCAGTATTTT. This translates into CASSPPVGGRGTQYF.